What follows are 30 T cell receptor beta chains derived from one specimen sequenced in a study of control samples from healthy donors and cancer patients. Clones were sequenced by immunoSEQ multiplex PCR, and TCRdb holds only the in-frame ones, with some missing. The sample carries around 75,000 clones, roughly 92% recorded once. The sequencing sample was made of blood. The receptors derive from an older woman in good health.

The chain carries TRBV5-3 and TRBJ1-5, with 9 bases matching TRBD1. TRBV5-3 is treated as an ORF (open reading frame) with a function not yet certain. Trimming at V came to 0 bases and at J to 0 bases, leaving 7 bases not matched to a gene. The CDR3 length is 18 residues. The CDR3 protein is CARSLGDREIGSNQPQHF. Written as DNA, the CDR3 is TGTGCCAGAAGCTTGGGGGACAGGGAAATAGGTAGCAATCAGCCCCAGCATTTT.

The chain uses TRBV18 and TRBJ2-3; the D gene could be TRBD1 or TRBD2 (5 bases each). The CDR3 runs 16 residues. Between the trimmed V and J ends, which lost 4 bases and 4 bases, there was a span of 18 bases. Germline-derived CDR1 and CDR2 are KGHSH and LQKENI. The chain's CDR3 is CASSRGTVGAADTQYF. CDR3 nucleotides: TGTGCCAGCTCACGGGGGACGGTGGGAGCCGCAGATACGCAGTATTTT.

This rearrangement joins TRBV14 to TRBJ1-1; D is unclear. Deletions cut 5 bases from V and 0 bases from J, with 10 bases between. This CDR3 is built from 14 residues. Germline V gene data show CDR1 as SGHDN and CDR2 as FVKESK. The CDR3 DNA reads TGTGCCAGCAGCGTCCGGGAGCTGAACACTGAAGCTTTCTTT. As protein: CASSVRELNTEAFF.

This chain joins TRBV12-3 or TRBV12-4 and TRBJ2-1; unclear D gene. Trimming stripped 1 base from V and 10 bases from J, with 8 bases between. This CDR3 has 12 amino acids. The CDR3 DNA reads as TGTGCCAGCAGTTTAGAAGTATGGGAGCAGTTCTTC. Amino acids: CASSLEVWEQFF.

The rearrangement links TRBV18 to TRBJ2-5; 7 nucleotides agree with TRBD2. This CDR3 spans 15 amino acids. Losses at the gene ends were 6 bases for V and 0 bases for J; bases not matched to a gene: 7. Germline V lookup: CDR1 KGHSH, CDR2 LQKENI. CDR3 residues: CASSPGGLDQETQYF. The CDR3, as DNA: TGTGCCAGCTCCCCAGGAGGACTAGACCAAGAGACCCAGTACTTC.

This chain connects TRBV5-6 to TRBJ2-3; a weak D match, TRBD2 (6 bases). The CDR3 totals 16 residues. Trimming removed 0 bases at V and 0 bases at J, with 11 bases between. CDR1 is SGHDT and CDR2 is YYEEEE in the germline V gene. CDR3 in amino acids: CASSLGSGTSTDTQYF. The CDR3 DNA sequence: TGTGCCAGCAGCTTGGGATCAGGGACTAGCACAGATACGCAGTATTTT.

The chain is built from TRBV6-5 and TRBJ1-4, with TRBD1 matching 9 bases. The CDR3 runs to 15 residues. With 5 bases clipped from V and 9 bases from J, the junction kept 10 bases outside the gene matches. Germline V gene data show CDR1 as MNHEY and CDR2 as SVGAGI. CDR3 sequence reads: CASSRSGTGTKKLFF. In DNA, the CDR3 is TGTGCCAGCAGTCGTTCCGGGACAGGGACGAAAAAACTGTTTTTT.

This chain uses TRBV11-2 with TRBJ2-1; tentatively, D is TRBD1 or TRBD2 (5 bases each). This CDR3 has 15 amino acids. Germline-derived CDR1 and CDR2 are SGHAT and FQNNGV. V lost 0 bases, J lost 1 base, and 7 bases lay in between. The CDR3 loop reads CASSLDGTSYNEQFF. The CDR3 DNA reads as TGTGCCAGCAGCTTAGACGGGACGTCCTACAATGAGCAGTTCTTC.

The CDR3 DNA is TGTGCCACCAGTGGCCTAGCAGGGGACAGGGAGGGAGAGACCCAGTACTTC. It yields the protein CATSGLAGDREGETQYF. The chain combines TRBV24-1 with TRBJ2-5, with 9 bases lining up with TRBD1. V shed 5 bases and J 4 bases; nucleotides not matched to a gene: 13. The CDR3 is 17 residues long. Germline-derived CDR1 and CDR2 are KGHDR and SFDVKD.

This clone was detected only once. J is TRBJ2-2 and V is TRBV27; 7 bases fit TRBD1. Germline V gene sequence: CDR1 MNHEY, CDR2 SMNVEV (reference sequence). V shed 8 bases and J 2 bases; nucleotides not matched to a gene: 5. The CDR3 length is 14 residues. The CDR3 DNA is TGTGCCAGCGTTGGGACAGTAAACACCGGGGAGCTGTTTTTT. Translation: CASVGTVNTGELFF.

The chain links TRBV28 to TRBJ2-7, with unresolved D. The V and J ends lost 7 bases and 9 bases respectively, with 13 bases between them. Germline CDR1 reads MDHEN; CDR2 reads SYDVKM. The CDR3 contains 11 residues. CDR3 sequence: CASMSARGQYF. For the CDR3, the DNA is TGTGCCAGCATGTCTGCGCGAGGGCAGTACTTC.

CDR3 DNA: TGTGCCAGCACGGGGAACGGCCACGAGCAGTACTTC. It codes for CASTGNGHEQYF. The chain couples TRBV25-1 to TRBJ2-7; D is possibly TRBD2 (5 bases). Trimming left V 7 bases short and J 5 bases short, with 12 bases between. CDR1 and CDR2 (germline): MGHDK, SYGVNS. This CDR3 spans 12 amino acids.

In DNA form, the CDR3 reads TGTGCCAGCAGCTACCAAGGTGTTGACAATGAGCAGTTCTTC. This gives the protein CASSYQGVDNEQFF. This rearrangement joins TRBV3-1 (or the pseudogene TRBV3-2) to TRBJ2-1; D gene unclear. The CDR3 contains 14 residues. Deletions cut 5 bases from V and 5 bases from J, with 13 bases between. From germline, CDR1 is LGHDT and CDR2 YNNKEL (reference sequence).

The chain is built from TRBV4-2 and TRBJ1-2, with a weak D call TRBD1 (5 bases). The CDR3 runs to 16 residues. Germline V gene sequence: CDR1 LGHNA, CDR2 YNFKEQ. V lost 0 bases and J lost 4, with 15 bases in between. CDR3 coding DNA: TGTGCCAGCAGCCAAGATCTTGGTGGGACGAGCTATGGCTACACCTTC. Its protein is CASSQDLGGTSYGYTF.

The J gene is TRBJ1-1, the V gene TRBV5-1; 8 bases are a match to TRBD1. This CDR3 has 12 residues. The junction had 6 bases not matched to a gene; V was cut back by 4 bases and J by 10 bases. Germline-derived CDR1 and CDR2 are SGHRS and YFSETQ. CDR3 loop: CASSPRGQGAFF. In nucleotides, the CDR3 is TGCGCCAGCAGCCCCCGAGGACAGGGAGCTTTCTTT.

J is TRBJ2-7 and V is TRBV18; the D gene is possibly TRBD1 (6 bases). Germline-derived CDR1 and CDR2 are KGHSH and LQKENI. The CDR3 spans 14 residues. Trimming took 8 bases from V and 5 from J, leaving 19 bases between them. The CDR3: CASTLFTGNNEQYF. In nucleotides, the CDR3 is TGTGCCAGCACGCTCTTTACAGGGAACAACGAGCAGTACTTC.

The chain joins TRBV12-3 or TRBV12-4 to TRBJ1-3; D remains unclear. V was trimmed by 6 bases and J by 0 bases, leaving 6 bases between them. The CDR3 extends over 13 amino acids. In nucleotides, the CDR3 is TGTGCCAGCAGCCCCTCCTCTGGAAACACCATATATTTT. This translates into CASSPSSGNTIYF.

The V and J genes are TRBV27 and TRBJ1-1, with D possibly TRBD1 on 6 matching bases. Germline values: CDR1 MNHEY, CDR2 SMNVEV (reference sequence). CDR3 size: 15 residues. Trimming stripped 2 bases from V and 0 bases from J, with 10 bases between. CDR3 bases: TGTGCCAGCAGTTTAAGGGACATCTTGAACACTGAAGCTTTCTTT. Its protein is CASSLRDILNTEAFF.

V gene TRBV5-8 combines with J gene TRBJ1-3; 9 bases match TRBD1. The CDR3 is 16 amino acids. Germline CDR1 reads SGHTS; CDR2 reads YDEGEE. V trimming: 4 bases; J trimming: 4 bases; junction bases outside the gene matches: 9. The CDR3 sequence: CASSGLGQGLGNTIYF. The CDR3 DNA is TGTGCCAGCAGCGGTCTGGGACAGGGTCTAGGAAACACCATATATTTT.

The V and J genes are TRBV27 and TRBJ1-1; TRBD1 might be the D (6 bases). CDR3 length: 13 residues. Trimming cost V 2 bases and J 5 bases, with 9 bases left between them. Germline-derived CDR1 and CDR2 are MNHEY and SMNVEV (reference sequence). The CDR3 loop reads CASSLNRATEAFF. Written as DNA, the CDR3 is TGTGCCAGCAGTTTAAACAGGGCTACTGAAGCTTTCTTT.

The chain joins TRBV9 to TRBJ2-1; 10 bases are a match to TRBD2. The CDR3 consists of 14 residues. V trimming: 2 bases; J trimming: 9 bases; junction bases outside the gene matches: 5. Germline V gene lookup returns CDR1 SGDLS and CDR2 YYNGEE. The CDR3 here is CASSVLAGAGEQFF. The CDR3 DNA follows: TGTGCCAGCAGCGTTCTAGCGGGAGCGGGTGAGCAGTTCTTC. Looking up the rest from reference TRBV9 and TRBJ2-1 gives the full variable domain: DSGVTQTPKHLITATGQRVTLRCSPRSGDLSVYWYQQSLDQGLQFLIQYYNGEERAKGNILERFSAQQFPDLHSELNLSSLELGDSALYFCASSVLAGAGEQFFGPGTRLTVL.

The rearrangement uses TRBV28 and TRBJ1-1; D uncertain. V lost 6 bases and J 2 bases, leaving 4 bases between the germline ends. CDR3 length equals 11 residues. Germline values: CDR1 MDHEN, CDR2 SYDVKM. The CDR3 DNA is TGTGCCAGCAGGGACAACACTGAAGCTTTCTTT. This codes for CASRDNTEAFF.

With respect to this clone: Its ends do not fully match the called genes, so a read error is possible. The chain has TRBV27 and TRBJ2-7, with TRBD1 as a possible D gene (5 bases). Germline loops: CDR1 MNHEY, CDR2 SMNVEV (reference sequence). This CDR3 is 14 amino acids long. CDR3 protein: CASSSQGPPYQQYF. DNA for the CDR3: TGTGCCAGCTCCTCCCAGGGTCCGCCCTACCAGCAGTACTTC.

CDR3 sequence (DNA): TGTGCCAGCAGCCCCCGCCCACAGGGCGGCACCGGGGAGCTGTTTTTT. Protein: CASSPRPQGGTGELFF. The chain links TRBV11-1 to TRBJ2-2; D perhaps matches TRBD1 (6 bases). Germline V gene lookup returns CDR1 SGHAT and CDR2 FQDESV (reference sequence). The CDR3 is 16 amino acids. V lost 5 bases and J 4 bases, leaving 17 bases between the germline ends. The full variable domain, completed using reference TRBV11-1 and TRBJ2-2, is EAEVAQSPRYKITEKSQAVAFWCDPISGHATLYWYRQILGQGPELLVQFQDESVVDDSQLPKDRFSAERLKGVDSTLKIQPAELGDSAMYLCASSPRPQGGTGELFFGEGSRLTVL.

The J gene is TRBJ2-1, the V gene TRBV24-1, with 12 positions matching TRBD2. The ends lost 9 bases at V and 6 bases at J; junction bases unmatched: 5. The CDR3 is 14 amino acids. Germline V lookup: CDR1 KGHDR, CDR2 SFDVKD. Here the CDR3 reads CATQLAGGGNEQFF. The CDR3 region has the DNA TGTGCCACCCAACTAGCGGGAGGTGGCAATGAGCAGTTCTTC.

The chain joins TRBV2 to TRBJ2-7, with D perhaps matching TRBD1 (5 bases). The V gene's germline CDR1 is SNHLY and CDR2 FYNNEI. Trimming took 3 bases from V and 7 from J, leaving 10 bases between them. The CDR3 consists of 12 residues. CDR3 in DNA: TGTGCCAGCAGTGACAGGGCTGGGGAGCAGTACTTC. Protein product: CASSDRAGEQYF.

The chain links TRBV5-6 to TRBJ2-1; D may correspond to TRBD1 or TRBD2 (6 bases each). The CDR3 has 13 residues. Germline loops: CDR1 SGHDT, CDR2 YYEEEE. V lost 7 bases, J lost 6 bases, and 14 bases lay in between. CDR3 sequence: CASGGLGPNEQFF. CDR3 sequence (DNA): TGTGCCAGCGGGGGGCTTGGGCCCAATGAGCAGTTCTTC.

This chain links TRBV5-4 with TRBJ2-1; a possible D gene is TRBD1 (6 bases). This CDR3 has 16 amino acids. The V and J ends lost 3 bases and 7 bases respectively, with 20 bases between them. Germline CDR1 SGHNT, CDR2 YYREEE (reference sequence). CDR3 DNA: TGTGCCAGCAGCTCCCCCCCTAGGGGGAGTGGGAATGAGCAGTTCTTC. Its translation is CASSSPPRGSGNEQFF. The complete variable domain, with remaining parts taken from reference TRBV5-4 and TRBJ2-1, reads ETGVTQSPTHLIKTRGQQVTLRCSSQSGHNTVSWYQQALGQGPQFIFQYYREEENGRGNFPPRFSGLQFPNYSSELNVNALELDDSALYLCASSSPPRGSGNEQFFGPGTRLTVL.

This chain connects TRBV6-5 to TRBJ2-3, with a weak D call TRBD2 (6 bases). V was trimmed by 4 bases and J by 0 bases, leaving 14 bases between them. CDR3 length equals 16 residues. Germline assignment: CDR1 MNHEY and CDR2 SVGAGI. The CDR3 nucleotides read TGTGCCAGCAGTTCGGGACGGAGGGGCAGCACAGATACGCAGTATTTT. Its protein product is CASSSGRRGSTDTQYF.

V gene TRBV7-9 combines with J gene TRBJ2-1; 8 bases map to TRBD2. V lost 7 bases to trimming and J lost 7 bases; unmatched junction nucleotides: 9. The CDR3 length is 14 residues. CDR1 and CDR2 (germline): SEHNR, FQNEAQ (reference sequence). The CDR3: CASTGSGGENEQFF. The CDR3 DNA sequence: TGTGCCAGCACGGGATCGGGAGGGGAGAATGAGCAGTTCTTC.